Presented here are 32 T cell receptor beta chains from one specimen sequenced in a study of T cell repertoires in cytomegalovirus infection. TCRdb analysed the reads with MiXCR anew, one entry per CDR3 protein. Among 700,000 to 900,000 distinct CDR3 sequences listed, roughly 29% were seen once. Their target antigens are unknown. The sequencing here drew on cultured CD8+ T cells from PBMCs, taken from culture after CMV antigen stimulation. The receptors stem from a human donor in good health (CMV status not recorded). Some clones in this sample may be carry-over from other donors' samples.

This clonotype showed up many times. The V and J genes are TRBV4-1 and TRBJ1-1; D gene unclear. The germline CDR1 and CDR2 sequences are MGHRA and YSYEKL. The V and J ends lost 1 base and 1 base respectively, with 4 bases between them. This CDR3 has 13 residues. CDR3 residues: CASSQVGNTEAFF. CDR3 nucleotides: TGCGCCAGCAGCCAAGTTGGGAACACTGAAGCTTTCTTT.

The chain carries TRBV19 and TRBJ2-1, with D unclear. Germline CDR1 LNHDA, CDR2 SQIVND (reference sequence). This CDR3 comprises 12 residues. V lost 3 bases, J lost 10 bases, and 10 bases lay in between. The DNA for the CDR3 is TGTGCCAGTAGTATTTCGGGTGACGAGCAGTTCTTC. The encoded protein is CASSISGDEQFF.

There are many counts of this clonotype. This chain links TRBV12-3 or TRBV12-4 with TRBJ1-6; 7 bases line up with TRBD1. The CDR3 is 14 residues long. Germline trimming cut 6 bases from V and 7 bases from J; bases unmatched to any gene: 6. The CDR3 sequence: CASSTTGTNSPLHF. The CDR3 bases are TGTGCCAGCAGCACGACAGGGACCAATTCACCCCTCCACTTT.

This clonotype was seen at least ten times. The genes are TRBV27 and TRBJ2-1, with 9 bases aligning to TRBD2. This CDR3 is 24 amino acids long. Germline V gene sequence: CDR1 MNHEY, CDR2 SMNVEV (reference sequence). V was clipped by 2 bases and J by 0 bases; unmatched bases: 26. The CDR3, as DNA: TGTGCCAGCAGTTTAGGTCCCCCTTCTCTCTCTCCGGGACTAGCTGGGTACTCCTACAATGAGCAGTTCTTC. It translates to CASSLGPPSLSPGLAGYSYNEQFF.

This clonotype is a singleton in its sample. The V and J genes are TRBV6-5 and TRBJ2-5; TRBD1 matches 8 bases. Germline CDR1 is MNHEY and CDR2 is SVGAGI. Trimming at V came to 5 bases and at J to 0 bases, leaving 11 bases not matched to a gene. This CDR3 has 17 residues. This CDR3 reads CASSAPLGRGHQETQYF. The DNA of the CDR3 is TGTGCCAGCAGTGCACCCCTGGGCAGGGGGCACCAAGAGACCCAGTACTTC.

V gene TRBV5-6 combines with J gene TRBJ1-3, with D unresolved. CDR1 is SGHDT and CDR2 is YYEEEE in the germline V gene. Trimming shortened V by 4 bases and J by 1 base, and 12 bases separated the two germline ends. The CDR3 is 15 residues long. CDR3 coding DNA: TGTGCCAGCAGCGATGGGCGGTGGTCTGGAAACACCATATATTTT. It translates to CASSDGRWSGNTIYF.

This clonotype was found a few times. The V and J genes are TRBV6-6 and TRBJ2-1; D might be TRBD1 (5 bases). Between the trimmed V and J ends, which lost 2 bases and 8 bases, there was a span of 10 bases. Looked up from germline, CDR1 is MNHNY and CDR2 is SVGAGI (reference sequence). This CDR3 contains 13 residues. CDR3 residues: CASSYVGEDEQFF. The CDR3 nucleotides are TGTGCCAGCAGTTACGTAGGGGAAGATGAGCAGTTCTTC.

The chain employs TRBV7-4 and TRBJ1-1; D is unresolved. The V and J ends lost 5 bases and 5 bases respectively, with 18 bases between them. This CDR3 has 15 amino acids. CDR1 and CDR2 (germline): SGHVT, SQSDAQ. The CDR3 is CASSPPEGLRTEAFF. CDR3 coding DNA: TGTGCCAGCAGCCCCCCGGAGGGTTTACGAACTGAAGCTTTCTTT.

This clonotype was seen a handful of times. The V gene is TRBV6-2 or TRBV6-3, the J gene TRBJ1-1; D unresolved. The germline V and J ends were trimmed by 7 bases and 6 bases, with 9 bases remaining between them. CDR1 is MNHEY and CDR2 is SVGEGT in the germline V gene. This CDR3 has 11 amino acids. Here the CDR3 DNA reads TGTGCCAGCAAAATCGGCGCTGAAGCTTTCTTT. Translation: CASKIGAEAFF.

Note on this clonotype: The junction departs from the called germline gene at one end, perhaps through a read error. The V gene is TRBV7-6, the J gene TRBJ2-1, with a weak D call TRBD1 (6 bases). Germline CDR1 SGHVS, CDR2 FNYEAQ. The CDR3 runs to 19 residues. CDR3 loop: CASSHSHSGTPSSYNEQFF. CDR3 coding DNA: TGTGCTAGCAGCCACTCCCATTCCGGGACACCGAGCTCCTACAATGAGCAGTTCTTC.

V usage is TRBV7-6 and J usage is TRBJ2-2, with 8 bases matching TRBD2. Germline CDR1 reads SGHVS; CDR2 reads FNYEAQ. V was pared by 3 bases and J by 6 bases, with 6 bases of the junction left unmatched. The CDR3 has 15 amino acids. The CDR3: CASSFPGGASGELFF. CDR3 bases: TGTGCCAGCAGCTTCCCCGGGGGGGCCTCCGGGGAGCTGTTTTTT.

This sequence joins TRBV27 and TRBJ1-2, with D possibly being TRBD1 (5 bases). The CDR3 spans 16 residues. The germline gives CDR1 MNHEY, CDR2 SMNVEV (reference sequence). Trimming took 4 bases from V and 4 from J, leaving 19 bases between them. The CDR3 sequence: CASSSPTAGRIYGYTF. The CDR3 DNA reads TGTGCCAGCAGTTCCCCCACAGCGGGGCGCATCTATGGCTACACCTTC.

The sample holds a few counts of this clonotype. The chain joins TRBV19 to TRBJ2-1, with 9 bases matching TRBD1. The CDR3 totals 16 residues. Germline assignment: CDR1 LNHDA and CDR2 SQIVND (reference sequence). J gave up 7 bases and V 3 bases, and 10 bases lay outside the gene matches. The CDR3 here is CASSIAGTGIKNEQFF. The CDR3, as DNA: TGTGCCAGTAGTATTGCAGGGACAGGGATTAAAAATGAGCAGTTCTTC.

CDR3 bases: TGTGCCAGCAGCTCCGACAGGACCCATGGCTACACCTTC. Translating gives CASSSDRTHGYTF. This chain links TRBV7-6 with TRBJ1-2; a possible D gene is TRBD1 (6 bases). This CDR3 is 13 amino acids long. V lost 4 bases and J 6 bases, leaving 12 bases between the germline ends. Germline values: CDR1 SGHVS, CDR2 FNYEAQ.

The rearrangement uses TRBV11-2 and TRBJ1-6; TRBD1 agrees at 8 bases. Losses at the gene ends were 2 bases for V and 11 bases for J; bases not matched to a gene: 5. Germline CDR1 SGHAT, CDR2 FQNNGV. The CDR3 is 14 amino acids. CDR3 residues: CASSLSGGGPPLHF. DNA for the CDR3: TGTGCCAGCAGCTTATCAGGGGGCGGTCCACCCCTCCACTTT.

This clonotype showed up just a few times. CDR3 coding DNA: TGTGCCAGCAGTCGAAGGGGGGCGCTTGGAAACACCATATATTTT. It is translated as CASSRRGALGNTIYF. The J gene is TRBJ1-3, the V gene TRBV27; tentative D call: TRBD1 (6 bases). V was clipped by 5 bases and J by 3 bases, with 14 bases between them. The germline gives CDR1 MNHEY, CDR2 SMNVEV (reference sequence). CDR3 length: 15 residues.

The chain links TRBV6-1 to TRBJ2-4; no clear D gene. V was clipped by 0 bases and J by 12 bases, with 12 bases between them. Germline loops: CDR1 MNHNS, CDR2 SASEGT. The CDR3 spans 13 residues. In DNA, the CDR3 is TGTGCCAGCAGTGAAGCCCGACGAGGTGATCAGTACTTC. This codes for CASSEARRGDQYF.

The chain recombines TRBV2 with TRBJ1-1, with a tentative D call TRBD1 (5 bases). Trimming took 6 bases from V and 4 from J, leaving 18 bases between them. Per germline, CDR1 SNHLY and CDR2 FYNNEI. The CDR3 contains 15 residues. The DNA for the CDR3 is TGTGCCAGCAGGCGCGGACACCCTCAGATCACTGAAGCTTTCTTT. Translating gives CASRRGHPQITEAFF.

This chain joins TRBV4-3 and TRBJ2-2; possible D gene TRBD1, 5 bases. The length of the CDR3 is 18 residues. Trimming removed 0 bases from V and 5 bases from J, with 19 bases in between. Germline V gene sequence: CDR1 LGHNA, CDR2 YSLEER. The CDR3 loop reads CASSQESVSGQRTGELFF. As DNA, the CDR3 is TGCGCCAGCAGCCAAGAATCCGTATCAGGACAAAGGACCGGGGAGCTGTTTTTT.

The V call is TRBV7-2, the J call TRBJ2-1, with D perhaps given as TRBD1 or TRBD2 (6 bases each). The germline V and J ends were trimmed by 7 bases and 10 bases, with 17 bases remaining between them. The V gene's germline CDR1 is SGHTA and CDR2 FQGNSA. The CDR3 sequence is 13 residues long. The CDR3 region has the DNA TGTGCCAGCACCGCCTGGGGGGCGGGAGAGCAGTTCTTC. The encoded protein is CASTAWGAGEQFF.

The chain has TRBV4-1 and TRBJ1-6; D not resolved. The CDR3 sequence is 18 residues long. Trimming removed 0 bases at V and 7 bases at J, with 19 bases between. CDR1 and CDR2 (germline): MGHRA, YSYEKL. CDR3 sequence: CASSQDGREIVSNSPLHF. Written as DNA, the CDR3 is TGCGCCAGCAGCCAAGATGGTAGGGAAATTGTTAGCAATTCACCCCTCCACTTT.

The rearrangement links TRBV6-5 to TRBJ2-7; D gene uncertain. V was trimmed by 0 bases and J by 5 bases, leaving 17 bases between them. CDR1 and CDR2 from the germline V gene are MNHEY and SVGAGI. The CDR3 is made up of 16 amino acids. Here the CDR3 reads CASSYSSGTSFDEQYF. The DNA for the CDR3 is TGTGCCAGCAGTTACTCGTCAGGAACAAGTTTTGACGAGCAGTACTTC.

This chain links TRBV27 with TRBJ1-6, with D perhaps TRBD1 (5 bases). The CDR3 runs to 13 residues. Trimming shortened V by 0 bases and J by 14 bases, and 11 bases separated the two germline ends. In germline, CDR1 is MNHEY, CDR2 SMNVEV (reference sequence). The CDR3 loop reads CASSLSQGIALHF. The DNA for the CDR3 is TGTGCCAGCAGTTTATCGCAGGGCATAGCCCTCCACTTT.

This rearrangement joins TRBV12-3 or TRBV12-4 to TRBJ2-7; D may correspond to TRBD1 or TRBD2 (7 bases each). The CDR3 is 11 residues long. V lost 6 bases and J lost 7, with 10 bases in between. The CDR3 is CASSRGGEQYF. In nucleotides, the CDR3 is TGTGCCAGCAGCAGGGGGGGAGAGCAGTACTTC.

V is TRBV6-1 and J is TRBJ1-1, with unresolved D. Trimming took 1 base from V and 0 from J, leaving 24 bases between them. The CDR3 is 20 amino acids. CDR1 and CDR2 (germline): MNHNS, SASEGT. The CDR3 nucleotides read TGTGCCAGCAGTGAAGGCTACCGAGTATACTACAGTACCCTGAACACTGAAGCTTTCTTT. Residues: CASSEGYRVYYSTLNTEAFF.

There are a few counts of this clonotype. This chain links TRBV12-5 with TRBJ2-7; D is uncertain. This CDR3 spans 11 amino acids. The V gene lost 4 bases and the J gene lost 3 bases, with 4 bases spanning the gap. Germline CDR1 and CDR2: LGHNT and FRNRAP. The CDR3 bases are TGTGCTAGTGGTTCAAGCTACGAGCAGTACTTC. Its protein product is CASGSSYEQYF. The whole variable domain, remainder taken from reference TRBV12-5 and TRBJ2-7, is DARVTQTPRHKVTEMGQEVTMRCQPILGHNTVFWYRQTMMQGLELLAYFRNRAPLDDSGMPKDRFSAEMPDATLATLKIQPSEPRDSAVYFCASGSSYEQYFGPGTRLTVT.

The chain combines TRBV6-5 with TRBJ1-2; TRBD1 matches 9 bases. CDR1 and CDR2 from the germline V gene are MNHEY and SVGAGI. Losses at the gene ends were 8 bases for V and 8 bases for J; bases not matched to a gene: 18. The CDR3 has 16 amino acids. The CDR3 bases are TGTGCCAGCGGAAGGACAGGGGTCGACCCCTTGGAGGGCTACACCTTC. Its translation: CASGRTGVDPLEGYTF.

In its sample, this clonotype was seen many times. This chain uses TRBV27 with TRBJ2-1; the D gene is possibly TRBD2 (5 bases). V shed 6 bases and J shed 1 base, with 13 bases lying between them. Looked up from germline, CDR1 is MNHEY and CDR2 is SMNVEV (reference sequence). This CDR3 region has 15 residues. CDR3 in amino acids: CASSLRGPSYNEQFF. The CDR3 nucleotides are TGTGCCAGCAGCTTACGCGGGCCTTCCTACAATGAGCAGTTCTTC.

This clonotype came up many times. This chain joins TRBV5-4 and TRBJ1-4, with D hard to call. The CDR3 covers 14 residues. Germline V gene data show CDR1 as SGHNT and CDR2 as YYREEE (reference sequence). The V end was cut by 4 bases, the J end by 5 bases, with 12 bases between. CDR3 sequence (DNA): TGTGCCAGCAGCCGGCGGGCCCCCAATGAAAAACTGTTTTTT. It codes for CASSRRAPNEKLFF. Full variable domain (outside the CDR3, taken from reference TRBV5-4 and TRBJ1-4): ETGVTQSPTHLIKTRGQQVTLRCSSQSGHNTVSWYQQALGQGPQFIFQYYREEENGRGNFPPRFSGLQFPNYSSELNVNALELDDSALYLCASSRRAPNEKLFFGSGTQLSVL.

This clonotype was counted ten times or more. V and J are TRBV7-2 and TRBJ1-2; TRBD1 is a possible D gene (5 bases). From germline, CDR1 is SGHTA and CDR2 FQGNSA. The V end lost 1 base, the J end lost 4 bases, and 13 bases lay between the germline ends. The CDR3 extends over 15 amino acids. The CDR3 DNA is TGTGCCAGCAGCTTAGGTTCAGGGTCAGCCTATGGCTACACCTTC. Translated: CASSLGSGSAYGYTF. Complete variable domain (other parts from reference TRBV7-2 and TRBJ1-2): GAGVSQSPSNKVTEKGKDVELRCDPISGHTALYWYRQSLGQGLEFLIYFQGNSAPDKSGLPSDRFSAERTGGSVSTLTIQRTQQEDSAVYLCASSLGSGSAYGYTFGSGTRLTVV.

The V gene is TRBV9, the J gene TRBJ1-4; the match to TRBD1 covers 9 bases. From germline, CDR1 is SGDLS and CDR2 YYNGEE. Trimming took 3 bases from V and 6 from J; bases not matched to a gene: 3. The CDR3 consists of 14 residues. Here the CDR3 DNA reads TGTGCCAGCAGCGACCGACAGGGGGATGAAAAACTGTTTTTT. Encoded protein: CASSDRQGDEKLFF.

The chain uses TRBV6-5 and TRBJ1-4; D gene unclear. There are 14 residues in the CDR3. Germline values: CDR1 MNHEY, CDR2 SVGAGI. Trimming took off 7 bases at V and 4 bases at J, with 13 bases between the two ends. DNA for the CDR3: TGTGCCAGCACCTCGATGGAGCGTAATGAAAAACTGTTTTTT. It encodes CASTSMERNEKLFF.